The TCR beta chain under discussion was sequenced for a study of cytomegalovirus exposure and HLA in healthy donors. As for the donors, each was a healthy bone marrow donor. Trimming pared 6 bases from V and 8 bases from J, leaving 11 bases between. Germline CDR1 MDHEN, CDR2 SYDVKM. This CDR3 comprises 12 residues. Study-level results: A later analysis showed HLA-associated TCR beta chains outstripping equally common others in clonal expansion.

The PCR employed 60 Vbeta primers together with 13 Jbeta primers. Methods used by the authors: Later reanalysis found tens of millions of unique TCR beta chains, about 11 million of them shared. Clones were sequenced by immunoSEQ multiplex PCR, and TCRdb holds only the in-frame ones, with some missing. That table gives V, J and clone size, and the DNA gave D and trimming. Here the sample spans 110,000 or so clones, about 75% being singletons. About this clone itself: The antigen is unknown.

The clonotype originates from a woman aged 40 to 50 in good health and CMV-seropositive. Sequences were obtained from PBMCs. The chain is built from TRBV28 and TRBJ2-4; D uncertain. The CDR3 region is CASSASRDIQYF. The DNA for the CDR3 is TGTGCCAGCAGCGCTAGTCGTGACATTCAGTACTTC.